These 7 T cell receptor beta chains came from one sample sequenced in a study of T cell therapy after organ transplantation. The antigens for these receptors are not known. TCRdb's copy holds only in-frame clones and misses some; the assay was immunoSEQ multiplex PCR. Of some 47,000 clones listed, about 95% are singletons. Source: CD8+ T cells from blood, taken before autologous CMV-specific T cell therapy. These receptors were taken from a human patient who had received a solid organ transplant and had CMV disease.

The chain combines TRBV27 with TRBJ2-3; 8 bases agree with TRBD1. Per the germline V gene, CDR1 is MNHEY and CDR2 is SMNVEV (reference sequence). J lost 5 bases, V lost 3 bases, and 10 bases had no gene match. The CDR3 extends over 16 amino acids. The CDR3 region is CASSLSNRGEKDTQYF. The DNA of the CDR3 is TGTGCCAGCAGTTTGTCGAACAGGGGGGAAAAAGATACGCAGTATTTT.

V is TRBV4-2 and J is TRBJ1-3; D call uncertain. Trimming took off 1 base at V and 6 bases at J, with 16 bases between the two ends. CDR1 LGHNA and CDR2 YNFKEQ come from the germline V gene. The CDR3 is made up of 16 amino acids. DNA for the CDR3: TGTGCCAGCAGCCAAGTCGTCAGGTCTCTTTTAAACACCATATATTTT. Encoded protein: CASSQVVRSLLNTIYF.

CDR3 nucleotides: TGTGCCAGCAGAACCACAGATACGCAGTATTTT. This encodes CASRTTDTQYF. The chain carries TRBV27 and TRBJ2-3; D unclear. V was cut by 6 bases and J by 2 bases, with 3 bases left in between. The CDR3 has 11 residues. Germline CDR1 and CDR2: MNHEY and SMNVEV (reference sequence).

The chain is built from TRBV4-1 and TRBJ2-5, with TRBD2 as a possible D gene (6 bases). Germline V gene data show CDR1 as MGHRA and CDR2 as YSYEKL. The V and J ends lost 0 bases and 3 bases respectively, with 11 bases between them. This CDR3 spans 15 amino acids. CDR3 in amino acids: CASSQEDYKKETQYF. Here the CDR3 DNA reads TGCGCCAGCAGCCAAGAGGACTACAAAAAAGAGACCCAGTACTTC.

This chain links TRBV2 with TRBJ2-7; D unresolved. This CDR3 is 12 amino acids long. Germline V CDR1 and CDR2: SNHLY, FYNNEI. The ends were cut back, 0 bases at V and 5 bases at J, with 5 bases in the middle. The CDR3 DNA follows: TGTGCCAGCAGTGAAGCTGACCACGAGCAGTACTTC. This translates into CASSEADHEQYF.

The V and J genes are TRBV10-1 and TRBJ2-1, with TRBD1 matching 9 bases. The trim removed 3 bases at V and 5 bases at J, leaving 5 bases unmatched. Germline CDR1 reads WNHNN; CDR2 reads SYGVQD (reference sequence). This CDR3 is built from 15 residues. The CDR3 loop is CASSDGDREDNEQFF. The DNA for the CDR3 is TGCGCCAGCAGTGATGGGGACAGGGAAGACAATGAGCAGTTCTTC.

The chain uses TRBV12-5 and TRBJ2-5, with 9 bases fitting TRBD2. This CDR3 region has 16 residues. The J segment lost 0 bases and the V segment lost 3 bases, leaving 5 bases of the junction unmatched. The germline CDR1 and CDR2 sequences are LGHNT and FRNRAP. This CDR3 reads CASGFLAGGYQETQYF. The CDR3 nucleotides are TGTGCTAGTGGTTTTCTGGCGGGGGGGTACCAAGAGACCCAGTACTTC.